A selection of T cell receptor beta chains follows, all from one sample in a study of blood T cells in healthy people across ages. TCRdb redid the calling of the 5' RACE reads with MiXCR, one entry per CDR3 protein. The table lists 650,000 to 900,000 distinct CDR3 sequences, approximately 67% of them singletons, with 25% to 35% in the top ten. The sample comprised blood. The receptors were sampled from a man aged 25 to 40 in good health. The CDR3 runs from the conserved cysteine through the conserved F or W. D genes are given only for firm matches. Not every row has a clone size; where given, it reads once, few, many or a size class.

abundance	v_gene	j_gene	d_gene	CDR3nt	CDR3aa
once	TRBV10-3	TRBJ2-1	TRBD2	TGTGCCATCAGTAAGAGCGGGGGGGCCAGTTATGAGCAGTTCTTC	CAISKSGGASYEQFF
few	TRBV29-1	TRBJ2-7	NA	TGCAGCGTTGAAGAAGGAGGCGGCTACGAGCAGTACTTC	CSVEEGGGYEQYF
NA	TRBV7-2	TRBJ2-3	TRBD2	TGTGCCAGCAGCCGAGATCTAGCGGGGGGCACAGATACGCAGTATTTT	CASSRDLAGGTDTQYF
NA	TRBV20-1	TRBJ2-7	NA	TGCAGTGCTAGCCCGCCGGCCAACGAGCAGTACTTC	CSASPPANEQYF
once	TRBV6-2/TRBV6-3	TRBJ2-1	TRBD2	TGTGCCAGCAGTTTTACTAGCGAGGCCTACAATGAGCAGTTCTTC	CASSFTSEAYNEQFF
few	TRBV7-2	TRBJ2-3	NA	TGTGCCAGCAGCTTAGCATTGGCTAGCGGCACAGATACGCAGTATTTT	CASSLALASGTDTQYF
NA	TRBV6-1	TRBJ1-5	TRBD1	TGTGCCAGCAGTAAAGGGACAGACTCTAGCAATCAGCCCCAGCATTTT	CASSKGTDSSNQPQHF
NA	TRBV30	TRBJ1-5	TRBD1	TGTGCCTGGAGTTTAAACCAGGGGGCAAGTCAGCCCCAGCATTTT	CAWSLNQGASQPQHF
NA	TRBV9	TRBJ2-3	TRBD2	TGTGCCAGCAGCGTGGGACTAGCGGGGAGTACGCAGTATTTT	CASSVGLAGSTQYF
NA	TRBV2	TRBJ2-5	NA	TGTGCCAGCAGTGAATCGGGACAACGAATCCAAGAGACCCAGTACTTC	CASSESGQRIQETQYF
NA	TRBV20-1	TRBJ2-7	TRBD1	TGCAGTGCTAGAGACTGGGACAGTACCTACGAGCAGTACTTC	CSARDWDSTYEQYF
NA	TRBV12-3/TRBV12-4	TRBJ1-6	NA	TGTGCCAGCAGTTTCGGCAGAAGCTCCTATAATTCACCCCTCCACTTT	CASSFGRSSYNSPLHF
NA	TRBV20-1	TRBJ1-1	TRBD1	TGCAGTGCTAGAGAGAGGGGGCGCAACCCCCCAGTCCATCCAGCTTTCTTT	CSARERGRNPPVHPAFF
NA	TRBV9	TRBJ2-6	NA	TGTGCCAGCAGCGTAGGACCCAACGTCCTGACTTTC	CASSVGPNVLTF
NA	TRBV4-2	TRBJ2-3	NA	TGTGCCAGCAGCCAAGATTGGGGGAGAACAGATACGCAGTATTTT	CASSQDWGRTDTQYF
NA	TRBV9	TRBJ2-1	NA	TGTGCCAGCAGCGTATACGGGGGGCAAGGAGAGCAGTTCTTC	CASSVYGGQGEQFF
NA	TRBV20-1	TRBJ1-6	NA	TGCAGTGCTAAACCGGGCAACCTTTCACCCCTCCACTTT	CSAKPGNLSPLHF
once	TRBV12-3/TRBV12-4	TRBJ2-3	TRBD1	TGTGCCAGCAGTCCCACAGGGGGTGATGTAGATACGCAGTATTTT	CASSPTGGDVDTQYF
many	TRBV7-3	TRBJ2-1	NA	TGTGCCTTGGAGGGGGCGGACGACCCTTACAATGAGCAGTTCTTC	CALEGADDPYNEQFF
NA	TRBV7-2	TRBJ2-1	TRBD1	TGTGCCAGCAGCTTGTCTACCGGGACAGGGGGGGATGAGCAGTTCTTC	CASSLSTGTGGDEQFF
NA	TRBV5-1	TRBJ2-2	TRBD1	TGCGCCAGCAGCGAACAGGGGCGCAACACCGGGGAGCTGTTTTTT	CASSEQGRNTGELFF
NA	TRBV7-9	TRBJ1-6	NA	TGTGCCAGCAGCTTAGCGATGGCAGCCGTCTATAATTCACCCCTCCACTTT	CASSLAMAAVYNSPLHF
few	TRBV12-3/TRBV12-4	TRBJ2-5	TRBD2	TGTGCCAGCAGTCCTGGGGGCGGGAGGGGAGAGACCCAGTACTTC	CASSPGGGRGETQYF
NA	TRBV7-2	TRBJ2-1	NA	TGTGCCAGCAGCTATGAAGCAAATGAGCAGTTCTTC	CASSYEANEQFF
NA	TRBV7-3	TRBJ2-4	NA	TGTGCCAGCAGCTTAACCCCACTAGGGGGATACAAAAACATTCAGTACTTC	CASSLTPLGGYKNIQYF
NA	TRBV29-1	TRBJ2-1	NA	TGCAGCGGGGGGACATGGACGGGTAATGAGCAGTTCTTC	CSGGTWTGNEQFF
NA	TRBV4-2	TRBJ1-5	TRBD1	TGTGCCAGCAGCCAAGAGCCGGGACAGGGATTCTCCGCCCAGCATTTT	CASSQEPGQGFSAQHF
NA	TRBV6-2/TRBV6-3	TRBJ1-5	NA	TGTGCCAGCAGTTCCAAGAGACCCGATCAGCCCCAGCATTTT	CASSSKRPDQPQHF
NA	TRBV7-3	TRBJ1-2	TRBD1	TGTGCCAGCAGCCCCGGGACAGGGGATTTGTACACCTTC	CASSPGTGDLYTF
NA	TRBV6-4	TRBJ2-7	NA	TGTGCCAGCATATCGCGGCCTGGGACTGTAAAAGGCCGGAACCCATACGAGCAGTACTTC	CASISRPGTVKGRNPYEQYF
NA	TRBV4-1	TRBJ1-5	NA	TGCGCCAGCAGCCCCCACGAAGCTGTTAGCAATCAGCCCCAGCATTTT	CASSPHEAVSNQPQHF
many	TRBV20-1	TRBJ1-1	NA	TGCAGTGCTAGAGGGCGATTCAGGGACACTGAAGCTTTCTTT	CSARGRFRDTEAFF
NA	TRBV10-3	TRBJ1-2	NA	TGTGCCGTCAGTGAGTCTAGGACAGCGGGGGGATATGGCTACACCTTC	CAVSESRTAGGYGYTF
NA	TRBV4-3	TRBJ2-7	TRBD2	TGCGCCAGCAGCCAAGAATCCGGGACTAACTACGAGCAGTACTTC	CASSQESGTNYEQYF
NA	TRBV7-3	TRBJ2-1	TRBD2	TGTGCCAGCAGCCCGGGACTAGCGGGGGTAGGTGAGCAGTTCTTC	CASSPGLAGVGEQFF
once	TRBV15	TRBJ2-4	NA	TGTGCCACCAGCAGAGGGGGATTTGGTGGCAGGCCTGAAAACATTCAGTACTTC	CATSRGGFGGRPENIQYF
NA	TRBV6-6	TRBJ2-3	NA	TGTGCCAGCAAAGCCGCAGATACGCAGTATTTT	CASKAADTQYF